Shown below are 5 T cell receptor beta chains from a single sample sequenced in a study of early stage breast cancer tumors. The data were produced by immunoSEQ multiplex PCR, yet TCRdb's version contains in-frame clones alone and is incomplete. The sample lists over 5,000 clones, 60% to 75% occurring once. Specimen: breast tumor tissue. The receptor source for this set is a person in their 60s with breast cancer.

In this sample, this clone turned up once. The rearrangement uses TRBV29-1 and TRBJ1-2; D perhaps matches TRBD1 (5 bases). The germline gives CDR1 SQVTM, CDR2 ANQGSEA. CDR3 length: 12 residues. Between the trimmed V and J ends, which lost 7 bases and 4 bases, there was a span of 13 bases. CDR3 in amino acids: CSATDPSYGYTF. The CDR3 coding sequence is TGCAGCGCGACAGACCCCTCCTATGGCTACACCTTC.

This clone showed up just once. The chain recombines TRBV9 with TRBJ1-5; no clear D. The CDR3 covers 12 residues. Trimming stripped 7 bases from V and 2 bases from J, with 7 bases between. CDR1 and CDR2 (germline): SGDLS, YYNGEE. CDR3 in amino acids: CASGLGNQPQHF. In DNA form, the CDR3 reads TGTGCCAGCGGTCTGGGCAATCAGCCCCAGCATTTT.

The chain joins TRBV13 to TRBJ2-7; tentatively, D is TRBD2 (6 bases). The CDR3 covers 16 residues. The V end lost 1 base, the J end lost 0 bases, and 13 bases lay between the germline ends. The V gene's germline CDR1 is PRHDT and CDR2 FYEKMQ (reference sequence). The CDR3 is CASSLEGSGSSYEQYF. The CDR3, as DNA: TGTGCCAGCAGCTTAGAGGGTAGCGGAAGCTCCTACGAGCAGTACTTC. The entire variable domain, with the rest obtained from reference TRBV13 and TRBJ2-7, is as follows: AAGVIQSPRHLIKEKRETATLKCYPIPRHDTVYWYQQGPGQDPQFLISFYEKMQSDKGSIPDRFSAQQFSDYHSELNMSSLELGDSALYFCASSLEGSGSSYEQYFGPGTRLTVT.

As concerns this clone: A junction boundary mismatches the germline segment, possibly from a read error. This sequence joins TRBV6-5 and TRBJ2-7, with a weak D call TRBD2 (5 bases). CDR3 length equals 12 residues. CDR1 and CDR2 from the germline V gene are MNHEY and SVGAGI. As DNA, the CDR3 is TGTGCCAGCAGTTACCCGAAGGGAGCCAAGCACTTC. Translating gives CASSYPKGAKHF.

The genes are TRBV7-9 and TRBJ2-7, with D perhaps matching TRBD1 (6 bases). The V and J ends lost 8 bases and 0 bases respectively, with 8 bases between them. This CDR3 contains 12 residues. Per the germline V gene, CDR1 is SEHNR and CDR2 is FQNEAQ (reference sequence). The CDR3 is CASLDSSYEQYF. In DNA form, the CDR3 reads TGTGCCAGCTTGGACAGCTCCTACGAGCAGTACTTC.